In this sample, the clone carrying this TCR beta chain turned up many times. From germline, CDR1 is SQVTM and CDR2 ANQGSEA. The V gene lost 4 bases and the J gene lost 0 bases, with 10 bases spanning the gap. This CDR3 contains 13 residues. This specimen comes from a study of neurological immune-mediated disorders. TCRdb used MiXCR to reprocess the 5' RACE reads, holding one entry per CDR3 protein. The data contain 46,000 or so distinct CDR3 sequences, about 9.3% of them singletons. The V gene is TRBV29-1, the J gene TRBJ2-7; TRBD2 might be the D (6 bases). The specimen was PBMCs. The sequence came from a middle-aged woman with HTLV-1-associated myelopathy (HAM/TSP). CDR3 in amino acids: CSVVTSYSYEQYF. The CDR3 DNA reads as TGCAGCGTTGTCACTAGCTACTCCTACGAGCAGTACTTC.